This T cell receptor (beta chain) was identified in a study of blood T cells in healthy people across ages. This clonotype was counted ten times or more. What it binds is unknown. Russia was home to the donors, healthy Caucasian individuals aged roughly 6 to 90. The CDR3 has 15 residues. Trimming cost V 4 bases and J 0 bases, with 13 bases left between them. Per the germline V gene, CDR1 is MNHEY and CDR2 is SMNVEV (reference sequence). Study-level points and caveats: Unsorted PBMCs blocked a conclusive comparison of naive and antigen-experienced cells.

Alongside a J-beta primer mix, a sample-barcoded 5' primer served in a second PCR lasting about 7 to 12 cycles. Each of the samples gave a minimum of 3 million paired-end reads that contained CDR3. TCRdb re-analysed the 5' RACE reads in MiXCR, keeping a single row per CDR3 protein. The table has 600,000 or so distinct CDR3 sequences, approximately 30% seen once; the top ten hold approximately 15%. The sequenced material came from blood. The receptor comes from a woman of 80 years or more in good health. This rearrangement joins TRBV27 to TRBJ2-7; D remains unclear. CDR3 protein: CASSSRQISSYEQYF. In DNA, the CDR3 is TGTGCCAGCAGTTCGCGGCAGATAAGCTCCTACGAGCAGTACTTC.